Reported below is one T cell receptor (beta chain). The antigen is undetermined. Per the germline V gene, CDR1 is SQVTM and CDR2 is ANQGSEA. The CDR3 contains 16 residues. These data belong to a study of T cells expressing NK-cell markers. Findings of the study overall: In a handful of donors, dominant clonotypes made up 28.3-60.1% of CD3+CD56-NKG2C+ cells. NKG2C+ dominant clonotype frequencies in about six donors were about 1.0-7.0% of CD8+ T cells. Uncertainty persisted over the HCMV specificity of expanded NKG2C+ T cell clones.

TCRdb reanalyzed the 5' RACE reads, giving one entry per CDR3 protein sequence and no DNA. The sample table includes around 140,000 distinct CDR3 sequences. The chain has TRBV29-1 and TRBJ2-1; the D call from TCRdb, TRBD2, cannot be confirmed without DNA. This sequence was found in a man between 18 and 29 years old in good health. Material for sequencing was blood T cells: a sorted CD56 or NKG2C T cell subset, CD4+ or CD8+ T cells, or bulk PBMC T cells (not recorded which). The CDR3 loop reads CSVTPPTSAEYNEQFF.